These 8 T cell receptor beta chains share one sample of origin, sequenced in a study of shared clonotypes between healthy human individuals. Sequenced by immunoSEQ multiplex PCR; TCRdb stores in-frame clones only, minus some. The data show about 2 million clones, 95% seen once. Material for sequencing was naive CD4+ T cells sorted from blood. Subset meaning: CD45RA+ positively selected. The receptors originated from a man aged 18 to 30 in good health.

Details on this clone: Mismatch with germline at one junction end may stem from a read error. The J gene is TRBJ2-5, the V gene TRBV5-1; maybe TRBD1 (8 bases). CDR1 and CDR2 (germline): SGHRS, YFSETQ. This CDR3 has 17 residues. The CDR3 nucleotides are TGCGCCAGCAGCCCGCAGGGGGCTAGCGGAGGGCAAGAGGCCCAGTACTTC. Its protein is CASSPQGASGGQEAQYF.

The rearrangement links TRBV5-1 to TRBJ2-2, with D perhaps TRBD2 (5 bases). The length of the CDR3 is 16 residues. Germline assignment: CDR1 SGHRS and CDR2 YFSETQ. V was cut by 2 bases and J by 3 bases, with 14 bases left in between. This CDR3 reads CASSLGPTGDTGELFF. The CDR3 DNA is TGCGCCAGCAGCTTAGGCCCGACCGGGGACACCGGGGAGCTGTTTTTT.

The CDR3 coding sequence is TGTGCCATACAAAGGGACAGGGGTCTTTACAATGAGCAGTTCTTC. Translated, it gives CAIQRDRGLYNEQFF. The chain employs TRBV2 and TRBJ2-1, with TRBD1 identical over 10 bases. This CDR3 comprises 15 residues. Germline lookup yields CDR1 SNHLY and CDR2 FYNNEI. V lost 10 bases and J lost 4; bases outside the gene matches: 10. The whole variable domain, remainder taken from reference TRBV2 and TRBJ2-1, is EPEVTQTPSHQVTQMGQEVILRCVPISNHLYFYWYRQILGQKVEFLVSFYNNEISEKSEIFDDQFSVERPDGSNFTLKIRSTKLEDSAMYFCAIQRDRGLYNEQFFGPGTRLTVL.

Note on this clone: Other DNA sequences in the same sample also yield this CDR3. The rearrangement links TRBV5-1 to TRBJ1-6, with 9 bases matching TRBD1. Germline CDR1 reads SGHRS; CDR2 reads YFSETQ. V lost 0 bases and J lost 9; bases outside the gene matches: 4. This CDR3 contains 15 residues. The DNA of the CDR3 is TGCGCCAGCAGCTTGGCTGGACAGGGGCGTTCACCCCTCCACTTT. Translation: CASSLAGQGRSPLHF.

The CDR3 coding sequence is TGTGCCAGCAGTTACCCTAGGGCCTTCTATGGCTACACCTTC. This sequence encodes CASSYPRAFYGYTF. J is TRBJ1-2 and V is TRBV6-5, with D unclear. Germline CDR1 reads MNHEY; CDR2 reads SVGAGI. The CDR3 is 14 residues long. Trimming removed 2 bases at V and 4 bases at J, with 11 bases between.

This clone was seen just once. This chain connects TRBV4-1 to TRBJ1-6; no firm D call. In germline, CDR1 is MGHRA, CDR2 YSYEKL. This CDR3 has 16 residues. Trimming took 3 bases from V and 10 from J, leaving 19 bases between them. The CDR3 DNA reads as TGCGCCAGCAGCCAGGAAGCTACAGCGTTTGGGTCACCCCTCCACTTT. It encodes CASSQEATAFGSPLHF.

The V gene is TRBV27, the J gene TRBJ2-3; tentative D call: TRBD2 (6 bases). The V and J ends lost 6 bases and 6 bases respectively, with 13 bases between them. CDR1 is MNHEY and CDR2 is SMNVEV in the germline V gene (reference sequence). The CDR3 is 13 residues long. The CDR3 loop is CASRYGGGDTQYF. The CDR3 bases are TGTGCCAGCAGGTACGGAGGAGGGGATACGCAGTATTTT.

The chain combines TRBV19 with TRBJ1-1; 8 bases align to TRBD1. CDR3 size: 18 residues. From germline, CDR1 is LNHDA and CDR2 SQIVND (reference sequence). Trimming took 3 bases from V and 0 from J; bases not matched to a gene: 12. The CDR3 DNA follows: TGTGCCAGTAGTATGGGGCACCGGACAGGGCTTATGAACACTGAAGCTTTCTTT. This gives the protein CASSMGHRTGLMNTEAFF.